The 21 T cell receptor beta chains presented below share a single source sample, sequenced in a study of T cell repertoires and HLA-DP antigens. Their specific antigens are unknown. Repertoires were generated with immunoSEQ multiplex PCR, while TCRdb's copy carries only in-frame clones and drops some. The data contain approximately 73,000 clones, just under 80% of them singletons. Source material: CD4+ T cells from PBMCs. These receptor sequences come from a man aged 60 to 75 in good health and CMV-seronegative.

The rearrangement joins TRBV5-8 to TRBJ1-4; D is possibly TRBD1 (6 bases). Germline V gene data show CDR1 as SGHTS and CDR2 as YDEGEE. Trimming stripped 4 bases from V and 4 bases from J, with 14 bases between. The CDR3 extends over 15 amino acids. The CDR3 reads CASSPGGLVNEKLFF. DNA of the CDR3: TGTGCCAGCAGCCCCGGGGGCCTAGTTAATGAAAAACTGTTTTTT.

The chain couples TRBV7-2 to TRBJ2-3; the D gene is possibly TRBD2 (6 bases). The germline CDR1 and CDR2 sequences are SGHTA and FQGNSA. The CDR3 consists of 15 residues. The V and J ends lost 3 bases and 2 bases respectively, with 12 bases between them. As DNA, the CDR3 is TGTGCCAGCAGCTTCACTAGCCACCCCACAGATACGCAGTATTTT. It encodes CASSFTSHPTDTQYF.

The rearrangement uses TRBV7-2 and TRBJ1-1; TRBD1 matches 8 bases. The CDR3 consists of 14 residues. Germline V gene data show CDR1 as SGHTA and CDR2 as FQGNSA. V shed 1 base, J shed 6 bases, and the junction held 4 bases outside the gene matches. The CDR3 spells CASSLVQGASEAFF. Written as DNA, the CDR3 is TGTGCCAGCAGCTTAGTCCAGGGGGCTTCTGAAGCTTTCTTT.

This chain joins TRBV21-1 and TRBJ2-1. TRBV21-1 has pseudogene status. The CDR3 length is 14 residues. The DNA for the CDR3 is TGTGCCAGCAGCAGTAGGGTAACCTACAATGAGCAGTTCTTC. This sequence encodes CASSSRVTYNEQFF.

The chain couples TRBV5-1 to TRBJ2-2; D uncertain. The V gene lost 0 bases and the J gene lost 3 bases, with 6 bases spanning the gap. The CDR3 loop spans 14 amino acids. Looked up from germline, CDR1 is SGHRS and CDR2 is YFSETQ. CDR3 bases: TGCGCCAGCAGCTTGGCGTTGGACACCGGGGAGCTGTTTTTT. As protein: CASSLALDTGELFF.

The V and J genes are TRBV4-3 and TRBJ1-6; D is uncertain. Per germline, CDR1 LGHNA and CDR2 YSLEER. The V gene lost 0 bases and the J gene lost 6 bases, with 15 bases spanning the gap. CDR3 length: 17 amino acids. CDR3 coding DNA: TGCGCCAGCAGCCAAGAAGTAGCGACGGGGATTAATTCACCCCTCCACTTT. Residues: CASSQEVATGINSPLHF.

The rearrangement uses TRBV27 and TRBJ2-1; either TRBD1 or TRBD2 may fit D (5 bases each). The V gene's germline CDR1 is MNHEY and CDR2 SMNVEV (reference sequence). This CDR3 spans 17 amino acids. The V gene lost 6 bases and the J gene lost 2 bases, with 20 bases spanning the gap. The CDR3 is CASRRSGTLGTYNEQFF. CDR3 in DNA: TGTGCCAGCAGGAGATCCGGGACCCTCGGAACCTACAATGAGCAGTTCTTC.

This chain links TRBV30 with TRBJ2-2; D gene uncertain. Germline lookup yields CDR1 GTSNPN and CDR2 SVGIG (reference sequence). V lost 0 bases and J 5 bases, leaving 7 bases between the germline ends. The CDR3 runs to 13 residues. Here the CDR3 DNA reads TGTGCCTGGAGTGTATATGGGACCGGGGAGCTGTTTTTT. Translation gives CAWSVYGTGELFF.

V usage is TRBV7-3 and J usage is TRBJ2-5; 9 bases fit TRBD2. V lost 5 bases, J lost 3 bases, and 10 bases stayed unmatched. The CDR3 totals 16 residues. CDR1 SGHTA and CDR2 FQGTGA come from the germline V gene. CDR3 coding DNA: TGTGCCAGCAGCCTCCGGACTAGCGAGGGGGAAGAGACCCAGTACTTC. Protein sequence: CASSLRTSEGEETQYF.

The V call is TRBV5-6, the J call TRBJ2-3, with TRBD1 identical over 9 bases. The V gene end was trimmed by 4 bases and the J gene end by 1 base; junction bases not matched to a gene: 7. There are 16 residues in the CDR3. The germline V gene has CDR1 SGHDT and CDR2 YYEEEE. The CDR3 nucleotides read TGTGCCAGCAGCCGGGGGACAGGGTCGGGCACAGATACGCAGTATTTT. Translating gives CASSRGTGSGTDTQYF.

The gene calls are TRBV5-8 and TRBJ2-5, with 11 bases fitting TRBD2. Germline values: CDR1 SGHTS, CDR2 YDEGEE. The CDR3 contains 18 residues. V lost 4 bases to trimming and J lost 2 bases; unmatched junction nucleotides: 13. CDR3 bases: TGTGCCAGCAGCCCCGGCGGCCTAGCGGGGGGCGTACAAGAGACCCAGTACTTC. Translating gives CASSPGGLAGGVQETQYF.

The chain combines TRBV5-1 with TRBJ1-2; D not certain. CDR1 is SGHRS, CDR2 YFSETQ, per germline. V lost 0 bases, J lost 0 bases, and 9 bases lay in between. This CDR3 spans 15 amino acids. CDR3 coding DNA: TGCGCCAGCAGCTTGGATACCAGCTCTAACTATGGCTACACCTTC. Its protein product is CASSLDTSSNYGYTF.

The chain carries TRBV7-2 and TRBJ1-3; D gene ambiguous. Germline V gene sequence: CDR1 SGHTA, CDR2 FQGNSA. V was shortened by 5 bases and J by 0 bases, with 14 bases between the two germline ends. The CDR3 sequence is 16 residues long. The CDR3 loop is CASSPTTSYSGNTIYF. In DNA form, the CDR3 reads TGTGCCAGCAGCCCAACCACCTCGTACTCTGGAAACACCATATATTTT.

V gene TRBV6-1 combines with J gene TRBJ2-3; D gene ambiguous. Germline assignment: CDR1 MNHNS and CDR2 SASEGT. V lost 2 bases and J lost 3, with 12 bases in between. The CDR3 totals 15 residues. The CDR3 loop reads CASSEFSQSTDTQYF. CDR3 bases: TGTGCCAGCAGTGAATTTTCCCAGTCAACAGATACGCAGTATTTT.

In DNA form, the CDR3 reads TGTGCCAGCAGCCAAGATCCCCGGGGACAAATAGGTGGCTACACCTTC. This codes for CASSQDPRGQIGGYTF. J is TRBJ1-2 and V is TRBV4-2; possibly TRBD1 for D (6 bases). The CDR3 has 16 residues. Between the trimmed V and J ends, which lost 0 bases and 7 bases, there was a span of 18 bases. Germline values: CDR1 LGHNA, CDR2 YNFKEQ.

This CDR3 reads CASSTQGSTLYGYTF. CDR3 bases: TGTGCCAGTAGTACCCAGGGGTCGACACTCTATGGCTACACCTTC. The chain has TRBV19 and TRBJ1-2, with D possibly TRBD1 on 6 matching bases. The ends were cut back, 4 bases at V and 4 bases at J, with 16 bases in the middle. Germline loops: CDR1 LNHDA, CDR2 SQIVND (reference sequence). There are 15 residues in the CDR3.

The chain links TRBV5-1 to TRBJ1-3; TRBD1 agrees at 8 bases. This CDR3 has 16 residues. The V gene's germline CDR1 is SGHRS and CDR2 YFSETQ. V lost 4 bases and J lost 2; bases outside the gene matches: 8. CDR3 DNA: TGCGCCAGCAGCCGTGGGACAGGAGAGACTGGAAACACCATATATTTT. This translates into CASSRGTGETGNTIYF.

The gene calls are TRBV7-3 and TRBJ2-1; 7 bases map to TRBD1. Germline values: CDR1 SGHTA, CDR2 FQGTGA. This CDR3 contains 14 residues. J gave up 3 bases and V 3 bases, and 2 bases lay outside the gene matches. Here the CDR3 DNA reads TGTGCCAGCAGCTTCGACAGGGACTACAATGAGCAGTTCTTC. Its protein product is CASSFDRDYNEQFF.

CDR3 nucleotides: TGTGCCTGGAGCAGGGCTGGGGCCAACGTCCTGACTTTC. Its protein is CAWSRAGANVLTF. The chain uses TRBV30 and TRBJ2-6; D might be TRBD1 (5 bases). Per the germline V gene, CDR1 is GTSNPN and CDR2 is SVGIG (reference sequence). The CDR3 covers 13 residues. V was shortened by 3 bases and J by 2 bases, with 5 bases between the two germline ends.

V and J are TRBV5-1 and TRBJ2-7; possible D gene TRBD1, 7 bases. Trimming left V 2 bases short and J 2 bases short, with 14 bases between. This CDR3 has 15 residues. Germline CDR1 is SGHRS and CDR2 is YFSETQ. The CDR3 here is CASSFGSGGTYEQYV. In DNA form, the CDR3 reads TGCGCCAGCAGCTTCGGTTCAGGGGGGACCTACGAGCAGTACGTC.

This clone showed up just a few times. The chain recombines TRBV27 with TRBJ1-2, with 8 bases fitting TRBD1. The CDR3 loop spans 15 amino acids. Trimming took 3 bases from V and 8 from J; bases not matched to a gene: 11. CDR1 is MNHEY and CDR2 is SMNVEV in the germline V gene (reference sequence). CDR3 protein: CASSFGQTGVRGYTF. The CDR3 coding sequence is TGTGCCAGCAGTTTTGGTCAGACAGGGGTAAGGGGCTACACCTTC.